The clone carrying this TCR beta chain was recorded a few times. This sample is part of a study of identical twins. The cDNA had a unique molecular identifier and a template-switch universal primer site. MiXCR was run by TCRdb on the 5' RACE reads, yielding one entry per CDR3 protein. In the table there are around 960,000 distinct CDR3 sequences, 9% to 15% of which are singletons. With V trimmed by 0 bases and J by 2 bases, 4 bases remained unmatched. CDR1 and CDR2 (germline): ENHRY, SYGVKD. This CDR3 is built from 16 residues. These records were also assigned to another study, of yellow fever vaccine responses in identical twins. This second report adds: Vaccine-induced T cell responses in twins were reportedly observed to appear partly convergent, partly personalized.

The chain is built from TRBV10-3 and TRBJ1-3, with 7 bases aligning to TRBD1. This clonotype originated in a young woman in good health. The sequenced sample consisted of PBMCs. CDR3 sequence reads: CAISESGQTTGNTIYF. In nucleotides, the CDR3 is TGTGCCATCAGTGAGTCGGGACAGACTACTGGAAACACCATATATTTT.